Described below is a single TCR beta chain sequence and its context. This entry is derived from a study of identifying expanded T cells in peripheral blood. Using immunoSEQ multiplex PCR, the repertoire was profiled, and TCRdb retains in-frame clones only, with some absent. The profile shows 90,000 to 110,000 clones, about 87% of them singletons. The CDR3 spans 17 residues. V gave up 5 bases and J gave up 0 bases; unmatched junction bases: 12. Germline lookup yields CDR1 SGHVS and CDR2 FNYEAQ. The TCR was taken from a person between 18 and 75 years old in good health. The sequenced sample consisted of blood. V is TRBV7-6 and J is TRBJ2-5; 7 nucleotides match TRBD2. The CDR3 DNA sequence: TGTGCCAGCAGCCTTAACCTTGGGCTAGCGGACCAAGAGACCCAGTACTTC. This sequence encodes CASSLNLGLADQETQYF.